This T cell receptor (beta chain) was found in a study of blood T cell repertoires in COVID-19. In the study overall: Sites in the United States, Italy and Spain provided acute and convalescent COVID-19 samples. PBMCs, B-cell-depleted T cells, or T cells were the source of the cDNA or gDNA that made up the material.

This clone was seen a few times. The authors' processing: Researchers report that nucleated cell counts were estimated from reference gene primer amplification. Method: immunoSEQ multiplex PCR; TCRdb's copy keeps in-frame clones and lacks some. D and trimming were read from the DNA, whereas the V and J calls and clone size are those reported in that table. The sample lists over 200,000 clones, approximately 79% seen once, with approximately 5% in the top ten. This CDR3 has 14 residues. V shed 2 bases and J shed 4 bases, with 11 bases lying between them. The germline V gene has CDR1 LGHNA and CDR2 YSLEER.

Source material: peripheral blood. The V and J genes are TRBV4-3 and TRBJ1-1; D may be TRBD1 (6 bases). The source is a human donor in a cohort sampled during active COVID-19. The CDR3 spells CASSQSGAGTEAFF. DNA of the CDR3: TGCGCCAGCAGCCAATCAGGGGCAGGCACTGAAGCTTTCTTT.